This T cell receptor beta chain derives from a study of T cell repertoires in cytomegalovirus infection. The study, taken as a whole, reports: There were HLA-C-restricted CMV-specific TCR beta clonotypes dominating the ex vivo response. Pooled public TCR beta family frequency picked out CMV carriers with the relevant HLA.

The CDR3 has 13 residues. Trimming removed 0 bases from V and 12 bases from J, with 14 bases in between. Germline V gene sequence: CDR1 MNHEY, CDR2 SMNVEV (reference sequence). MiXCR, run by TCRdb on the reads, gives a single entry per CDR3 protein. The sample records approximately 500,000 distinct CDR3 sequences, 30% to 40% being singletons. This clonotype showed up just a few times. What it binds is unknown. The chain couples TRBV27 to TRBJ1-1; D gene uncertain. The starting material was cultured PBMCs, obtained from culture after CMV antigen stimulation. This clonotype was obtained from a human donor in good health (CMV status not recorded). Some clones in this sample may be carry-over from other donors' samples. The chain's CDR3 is CASSLSGSRIPFF. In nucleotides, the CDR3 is TGTGCCAGCAGTTTATCGGGAAGCCGGATCCCTTTCTTT.